The 21 T cell receptor beta chains listed next were all sequenced from one sample in a study of cytomegalovirus exposure and HLA in healthy donors. 60 Vbeta and 13 Jbeta primers were used in PCR. Assay used: immunoSEQ multiplex PCR; TCRdb lists only in-frame clones, some missing. There are around 95,000 clones in the sample; 82% occur only once, and more than 3% lies in the top ten. Sequencing was carried out using PBMCs. Receptor source: a man in his thirties or forties in good health and CMV-seropositive.

As DNA, the CDR3 is TGTGCCAGCAGCCACCTCATAGCGGGAGAATTCAATGAGCAGTTCTTC. This gives the protein CASSHLIAGEFNEQFF. The chain combines TRBV7-9 with TRBJ2-1; TRBD2 aligns across 9 bases. V lost 5 bases and J lost 6; bases outside the gene matches: 11. Germline V gene data show CDR1 as SEHNR and CDR2 as FQNEAQ (reference sequence). CDR3 length: 16 amino acids.

The chain joins TRBV14 to TRBJ2-3, with 8 bases that match TRBD1. This CDR3 spans 16 amino acids. The germline V gene encodes CDR1 SGHDN and CDR2 FVKESK. V shed 2 bases, J shed 0 bases, and the junction held 4 bases outside the gene matches. This chain's CDR3 is CASSQTGGTSTDTQYF. CDR3 DNA sequence: TGTGCCAGCAGCCAAACAGGGGGGACTAGCACAGATACGCAGTATTTT.

The V and J genes are TRBV19 and TRBJ1-5; TRBD1 is a possible D gene (5 bases). The germline CDR1 and CDR2 sequences are LNHDA and SQIVND (reference sequence). This CDR3 has 16 residues. V lost 3 bases and J lost 3, with 15 bases in between. DNA of the CDR3: TGTGCCAGTAGTATGTCGGGGGTGATGGCCAATCAGCCCCAGCATTTT. Translation gives CASSMSGVMANQPQHF.

This rearrangement joins TRBV29-1 to TRBJ2-7, with TRBD2 matching 12 bases. CDR3 length: 13 residues. The ends lost 5 bases at V and 4 bases at J; junction bases unmatched: 3. Looked up from germline, CDR1 is SQVTM and CDR2 is ANQGSEA. The DNA of the CDR3 is TGCAGCGTTTCCGGGACTAGCGGGTACGAGCAGTACTTC. Translating it yields CSVSGTSGYEQYF.

The chain is built from TRBV5-1 and TRBJ1-1; D is uncertain. The CDR3 extends over 13 amino acids. Trimming shortened V by 4 bases and J by 1 base, and 8 bases separated the two germline ends. Germline CDR1 reads SGHRS; CDR2 reads YFSETQ. In DNA, the CDR3 is TGCGCCAGCAGCCTTACAAGGAACACTGAAGCTTTCTTT. Residues: CASSLTRNTEAFF.

The rearrangement uses TRBV5-6 and TRBJ1-2; D not resolved. This CDR3 comprises 15 residues. Germline-derived CDR1 and CDR2 are SGHDT and YYEEEE. V lost 0 bases, J lost 0 bases, and 9 bases lay in between. The CDR3: CASSLGLPANYGYTF. As DNA, the CDR3 is TGTGCCAGCAGCTTGGGTCTTCCAGCTAACTATGGCTACACCTTC. The full variable domain, rest sourced from reference TRBV5-6 and TRBJ1-2, is DAGVTQSPTHLIKTRGQQVTLRCSPKSGHDTVSWYQQALGQGPQFIFQYYEEEERQRGNFPDRFSGHQFPNYSSELNVNALLLGDSALYLCASSLGLPANYGYTFGSGTRLTVV.

The gene calls are TRBV28 and TRBJ1-2; 7 bases fit TRBD1. The CDR3 consists of 13 residues. Germline loops: CDR1 MDHEN, CDR2 SYDVKM. Losses at the gene ends were 5 bases for V and 3 bases for J; bases not matched to a gene: 3. In nucleotides, the CDR3 is TGTGCCAGCAGTGATACAGGGGACTATGGCTACACCTTC. Amino acid sequence: CASSDTGDYGYTF.

The chain employs TRBV6-5 and TRBJ2-1, with 7 bases fitting TRBD2. In germline, CDR1 is MNHEY, CDR2 SVGAGI. The CDR3 is 13 residues long. V shed 9 bases, J shed 6 bases, and the junction held 8 bases outside the gene matches. CDR3 sequence: CASRPGGGNEQFF. The CDR3, as DNA: TGTGCCAGTCGGCCCGGCGGGGGCAATGAGCAGTTCTTC.

This CDR3 is CASSRTSGTFNEQFF. CDR3 DNA sequence: TGCGCCAGCAGTCGGACTAGCGGAACCTTCAATGAGCAGTTCTTC. V and J are TRBV10-1 and TRBJ2-1; 10 bases match TRBD2. Trimming removed 5 bases from V and 6 bases from J; junction bases left unmatched: 7. The CDR3 sequence is 15 residues long. Germline CDR1 WNHNN, CDR2 SYGVQD (reference sequence).

CDR3 protein: CASFGQGADTQYF. In DNA form, the CDR3 reads TGCGCCAGCTTTGGACAGGGGGCAGATACGCAGTATTTT. The gene calls are TRBV4-1 and TRBJ2-3; 10 positions match TRBD1. CDR1 MGHRA and CDR2 YSYEKL come from the germline V gene. This CDR3 is built from 13 residues. The trim removed 8 bases at V and 4 bases at J, leaving 3 bases unmatched.

The chain combines TRBV10-3 with TRBJ2-5; the D gene is possibly TRBD2 (5 bases). Germline-derived CDR1 and CDR2 are ENHRY and SYGVKD. The CDR3 has 11 residues. Between the trimmed V and J ends, which lost 5 bases and 7 bases, there was a span of 8 bases. This CDR3 reads CAISRGMTQYF. The CDR3 DNA is TGTGCCATCAGTCGAGGGATGACCCAGTACTTC.

The rearrangement links TRBV7-2 to TRBJ1-1; no reliable D call. Deletions cut 5 bases from V and 6 bases from J, with 10 bases between. Germline V gene data show CDR1 as SGHTA and CDR2 as FQGNSA. The CDR3 runs to 12 residues. The CDR3 nucleotides are TGTGCCAGCAGCACTAGACTCCCTGAAGCTTTCTTT. Protein: CASSTRLPEAFF.

The chain carries TRBV4-3 and TRBJ2-1; D not certain. V lost 1 base and J 5 bases, leaving 9 bases between the germline ends. The CDR3 is 14 amino acids. Germline V gene data show CDR1 as LGHNA and CDR2 as YSLEER. In DNA form, the CDR3 reads TGCGCCAGCAGCCAAGGACTCCGAAACAATGAGCAGTTCTTC. It is translated as CASSQGLRNNEQFF.

This clone is a singleton in its sample. This chain links TRBV30 with TRBJ1-4, with 8 bases matching TRBD1. Germline V gene sequence: CDR1 GTSNPN, CDR2 SVGIG (reference sequence). With 5 bases clipped from V and 7 bases from J, the junction kept 6 bases outside the gene matches. CDR3 length: 13 amino acids. CDR3 coding DNA: TGTGCCTGGCGGACAGGGTTTGGTGAAAAACTGTTTTTT. It encodes CAWRTGFGEKLFF.

The chain carries TRBV30 and TRBJ1-3; D is uncertain. The CDR3 has 14 residues. V gave up 2 bases and J gave up 0 bases, with 8 bases separating them. CDR1 GTSNPN and CDR2 SVGIG come from the germline V gene (reference sequence). In nucleotides, the CDR3 is TGTGCCTGGAGTATCGGAGGCTCTGGAAACACCATATATTTT. Translating gives CAWSIGGSGNTIYF.

The gene calls are TRBV27 and TRBJ2-1; 8 bases are shared with TRBD2. With 5 bases clipped from V and 6 bases from J, the junction kept 15 bases outside the gene matches. The germline CDR1 and CDR2 sequences are MNHEY and SMNVEV (reference sequence). The CDR3 totals 17 residues. CDR3 amino acids: CASSRTPGLESGNEQFF. DNA for the CDR3: TGTGCCAGCAGTCGAACTCCGGGACTAGAGAGTGGCAATGAGCAGTTCTTC.

Here the CDR3 DNA reads TGTGCCAGCAGCCAAGAGGGGAGGGCCACTGAAGCTTTCTTT. It yields the protein CASSQEGRATEAFF. The chain joins TRBV14 to TRBJ1-1, with D hard to call. The CDR3 consists of 14 residues. Per germline, CDR1 SGHDN and CDR2 FVKESK. Trimming cost V 0 bases and J 4 bases, with 9 bases left between them. Complete variable domain (other parts from reference TRBV14 and TRBJ1-1): EAGVTQFPSHSVIEKGQTVTLRCDPISGHDNLYWYRRVMGKEIKFLLHFVKESKQDESGMPNNRFLAERTGGTYSTLKVQPAELEDSGVYFCASSQEGRATEAFFGQGTRLTVV.

This clone was detected only a few times. The rearrangement joins TRBV7-6 to TRBJ2-1, with 7 positions matching TRBD1. The CDR3 is made up of 17 amino acids. Per germline, CDR1 SGHVS and CDR2 FNYEAQ. V shed 1 base, J shed 1 base, and the junction held 7 bases outside the gene matches. CDR3 nucleotide sequence: TGTGCCAGCAGCTTAGGACAGGGCCTAGTTTCCTACAATGAGCAGTTCTTC. This encodes CASSLGQGLVSYNEQFF.

The V call is TRBV30, the J call TRBJ1-1; D remains ambiguous. CDR3 length: 14 residues. In germline, CDR1 is GTSNPN, CDR2 SVGIG (reference sequence). Trimming took 3 bases from V and 0 from J, leaving 11 bases between them. CDR3 DNA sequence: TGTGCCTGGAGGCCGGGAGGGATGAACACTGAAGCTTTCTTT. Translated: CAWRPGGMNTEAFF.

The rearrangement links TRBV21-1 to TRBJ2-3; the table's D call of TRBD2 was not tested on the DNA. TRBV21-1 is recorded as a pseudogene. The CDR3 totals 17 residues. CDR3 sequence (DNA): TGTGCCAGCAGCATACAGACTAGCGGTGAAACTATAGATACGCAGTATTTT. Amino acid sequence: CASSIQTSGETIDTQYF.

J is TRBJ2-7 and V is TRBV5-5; 10 nucleotides align to TRBD1. CDR3 length: 15 residues. CDR1 and CDR2 from the germline V gene are SGHKS and YYEKEE (reference sequence). The V segment lost 3 bases and the J segment 1 base; nucleotides outside the gene matches: 4. CDR3 region: CASSSPGQGSYEQYF. The CDR3 nucleotides are TGTGCCAGCAGCTCTCCGGGACAGGGGTCCTACGAGCAGTACTTC.